The sequence of this T cell receptor (beta chain) was determined in a study of human T cells and chemical hapten exposure (dated by TCRdb to about 2021). As for the study more broadly: For sensitization, 2% DPC in acetone was applied to an approximately 2 cm by approximately 2 cm area of upper inner arm skin. About 28 alopecia patients gave blood for TCR sequencing at one to four time points (pre-sensitization, 2, 6 and 24 weeks). Libraries were combined into a pool for sequencing, and differences in TCR yield between samples came mainly from small differences in library volumes within the pool. Peripheral blood TCR repertoire changes were tracked in vivo in alopecia patients during primary and secondary sensitization to the hapten diphenylcyclopropenone (DPC). Patch testing on the upper back used Finn chambers containing 0.01% DPC, with scoring done after 6 days according to International Contact Dermatitis Research Group standards. Patient blood was sampled pre-sensitization (week 0) and at 2, 6 and about 24 weeks after DPC sensitization. The patient cohort, mostly female, included alopecia areata with under or over 50% scalp involvement, alopecia totalis and alopecia universalis. Patients additionally received weekly therapeutic DPC doses to the scalp throughout the roughly 24-week study period.

To prepare the library, RACE was applied. TCRdb names NextSeq 500 as the instrument used. During library preparation, unique molecular identifiers were attached to individual cDNA molecules so that TCRs could be counted in a quantitative, reproducible way. From each blood RNA sample, both TCR alpha and TCR beta chains were sequenced. Concerning the study's data processing: A median of roughly 99,000 TCRs per sample was observed, with a range of roughly 23,224 to 700,000. The Decombinator software suite was used to annotate V, J and CDR3 in the TCR reads. To make PS versus PT1 abundance plots, every sample was subsampled to the same number of TCRs (28,000). TCRs were defined as expanded if absent before sensitization and observed at least eight times at the 2-week time point. Using fastp trimming at Q25 and MiXCR clonotype assembly, TCRdb reanalyzed the public sequencing data and kept in-frame beta chains. Here each entry gathers all rows of one CDR3 protein and keeps the most common genes and DNA. Clone size and V and J calls follow TCRdb, not the original study. In this sample the table shows some 110,000 distinct CDR3 sequences, roughly an eighth of which occur a single time. The ten largest make up roughly 1.6% of the sample.

Beyond this particular receptor, the publication reports: No change with DPC sensitization was found in the number of TCRs above 1 in 1000 frequency, and no evidence of global repertoire structure alterations was found. Repeated subsampling changed both the strength of the expansion versus patch-test correlation and the threshold at which that correlation became significant. Expanded TCRs formed significantly more large CDR3 similarity clusters than pre-sensitization or healthy control sets, consistent with antigen-driven responses. A positive correlation was found between the number of PT1 expanded TCRs and patch test score, with significance reached at thresholds 8, 16 and 32 but not 4. Because every patient had alopecia, a presumed autoimmune disease, the patients' immune response might differ from that of healthy individuals.

The table lists this clonotype with many counts. Which antigen it targets is not known. No per-base quality is available; no much larger clone lies one base away. CDR1 and CDR2 were assigned from the germline V gene as MGHRA and YSYEKL. The CDR3 numbers 16 residues from cysteine through phenylalanine. Just CDR3 DNA is preserved here, 48 bases in frame from base 1. V is clipped by 0 bases and J by 6 bases, and the sequence between their germline boundaries is 14 bases long. The meaning of the sample's time point label: pre-sensitization, week 0. The sample's treatment or condition, from its label and the paper: therapeutic diphenylcyclopropenone sensitization with weekly scalp DPC. At every patch-test visit, the blood draw took place before the patch test was put on. Eligible patients were aged 18 to 70, diagnosed with alopecia, deemed suitable for DPC therapy, and excluded if pregnant. Total RNA was extracted from unfractionated whole blood that had been collected in Tempus Blood RNA tubes.

This receptor chain uses TRBV4-1 and TRBJ1-4, and TRBD1 may be the D gene, going by 5 matching bases. This sample comprised whole blood, obtained in connection with sensitization to the hapten diphenylcyclopropenone (DPC). The sequence derives from a woman aged 50 to 60 with alopecia areata. Some clones in this sample may be carry-over from other donors' samples. CDR3 loop: CASSQDNGAVYEKLFF. The DNA sequence is TGCGCCAGCAGCCAAGATAACGGGGCGGTTTATGAAAAACTGTTTTTT.